This is a list of T cell receptor beta chains from one sample in a study of vaccination effects on CD4 cells after COVID-19. Profiling relied on immunoSEQ multiplex PCR, and the TCRdb table lists in-frame clones only, not all of them. The profile shows just over 55,000 clones, just under 80% of them singletons. These receptors are not linked to any known antigen. Material: CD4+ T cells from PBMCs cultured without peptide, obtained after COVID-19 vaccination. These receptors were taken from a human donor who received a COVID-19 vaccine. CDR3s include the opening cysteine and the closing phenylalanine or tryptophan. The D gene is left open where the match is weak.

V: TRBV29-1
D: TRBD1
J: TRBJ1-1
CDR3: CSVDRTGVNTEAFF

V: TRBV27
D: -
J: TRBJ2-7
CDR3: CASRLRGSYEQYF

V: TRBV5-1
D: TRBD1
J: TRBJ1-4
CDR3: CASSQTGVNEKLFF

V: TRBV5-4
D: -
J: TRBJ2-5
CDR3: CASSLAIGLAETQYF

V: TRBV6-5
D: TRBD2
J: TRBJ2-3
CDR3: CASRPPGLAGGTQYF

V: TRBV5-4
D: -
J: TRBJ1-1
CDR3: CASSSAQGRNTEAFF

V: TRBV27
D: -
J: TRBJ2-1
CDR3: CASSLWPFGRGPDNEQFF

V: TRBV5-4
D: -
J: TRBJ2-7
CDR3: CASSLNVGEQYF

V: TRBV19
D: -
J: TRBJ2-1
CDR3: CASSIGWRGKSSYNEQFF

V: TRBV4-1
D: -
J: TRBJ2-6
CDR3: CASSPGHRGDSGANVLTF

V: TRBV30
D: TRBD2
J: TRBJ2-7
CDR3: CAWATTSGRGEQYF

V: TRBV18
D: -
J: TRBJ2-3
CDR3: CASSPGTPDTDTQYF

V: TRBV11-2
D: TRBD1
J: TRBJ1-2
CDR3: CASSLGGTGAGGYTF

V: TRBV20-1
D: TRBD2
J: TRBJ2-7
CDR3: CSASPPSGPTYEQYF

V: TRBV5-1
D: -
J: TRBJ2-7
CDR3: CASSLDRVSPWAGESYEQYF

V: TRBV5-6
D: -
J: TRBJ2-5
CDR3: CASSLSQTQYF

V: TRBV6-4
D: -
J: TRBJ2-3
CDR3: CASSGTPGDTQYF

V: TRBV28
D: -
J: TRBJ2-7
CDR3: CASGRLVGGNYEQYF

V: TRBV19
D: TRBD1
J: TRBJ1-1
CDR3: CASSPGQGNTEAFF

V: TRBV19
D: -
J: TRBJ2-7
CDR3: CASSIAPRQRHYEQYF

V: TRBV3-1/TRBV3-2
D: -
J: TRBJ2-1
CDR3: CASSQEKLYNEQFF

V: TRBV5-1
D: -
J: TRBJ1-5
CDR3: CASSLGGTGEPQHF

V: TRBV6-5
D: TRBD1
J: TRBJ2-7
CDR3: CASSKTQGAYEQYF

V: TRBV27
D: TRBD1
J: TRBJ1-1
CDR3: CASRGVTGEAFF

V: TRBV7-2
D: -
J: TRBJ1-2
CDR3: CASSLDRYGYTF

V: TRBV4-1
D: -
J: TRBJ2-7
CDR3: CASSQPPDSYEQYF

V: TRBV12-3/TRBV12-4
D: -
J: TRBJ2-7
CDR3: CASSLVIGVEQYF

V: TRBV5-1
D: TRBD1
J: TRBJ2-7
CDR3: CASSPGQGGLQEQYF

V: TRBV13
D: -
J: TRBJ1-3
CDR3: CASSLVMGNTIYF

V: TRBV4-3
D: TRBD1
J: TRBJ2-1
CDR3: CASSSGTGVHNEQFF

V: TRBV6-5
D: TRBD2
J: TRBJ2-3
CDR3: CAVRTSGKDTQYF